Below are 7 T cell receptor beta chains sequenced from a single sample in a study of blood T cell repertoires in COVID-19. Here immunoSEQ multiplex PCR was the method, and the copy in TCRdb shows in-frame clones only, minus some. The table lists a few hundred thousand clones, approximately 89% of them singletons, with roughly an eighth in the top ten. Material for sequencing was peripheral blood. These receptors all stem from a woman aged 60-75 years with acute or convalescent COVID-19.

J is TRBJ2-3 and V is TRBV9, with 7 nucleotides matching TRBD1. The CDR3 loop spans 15 amino acids. The trim removed 3 bases at V and 1 base at J, leaving 5 bases unmatched. Germline V gives CDR1 SGDLS, CDR2 YYNGEE. The CDR3 loop reads CASSGGGAGTDTQYF. CDR3 coding DNA: TGTGCCAGCAGCGGAGGGGGCGCGGGCACAGATACGCAGTATTTT.

The chain uses TRBV28 and TRBJ1-1, with a weak D call TRBD1 (6 bases). V dropped 6 bases and J dropped 4 bases, with 21 bases sitting between them. Per germline, CDR1 MDHEN and CDR2 SYDVKM. CDR3 size: 16 residues. The CDR3 coding sequence is TGTGCCAGCAGCCCGGGGGGGGCCGGCAAAGTCACTGAAGCTTTCTTT. This codes for CASSPGGAGKVTEAFF.

The J gene is TRBJ2-5, the V gene TRBV4-1; D may be TRBD1 (5 bases). This CDR3 is built from 16 residues. The V and J ends lost 0 bases and 5 bases respectively, with 16 bases between them. The germline CDR1 and CDR2 sequences are MGHRA and YSYEKL. CDR3 coding DNA: TGCGCCAGCAGCCAAGAAGGTCCGGGCAGGGTCGAGACCCAGTACTTC. As protein: CASSQEGPGRVETQYF.

The CDR3 DNA is TGTGCCAGCAGTGGGGGACAGAATAGCAATCAGCCCCAGCATTTT. Translating gives CASSGGQNSNQPQHF. This chain uses TRBV2 with TRBJ1-5, with 7 bases identical to TRBD1. The germline CDR1 and CDR2 sequences are SNHLY and FYNNEI. The CDR3 loop spans 15 amino acids. V was pared by 4 bases and J by 0 bases, with 3 bases of the junction left unmatched.

This clone was observed a single time. The chain carries TRBV6-1 and TRBJ2-4; 10 positions agree with TRBD2. The CDR3 is made up of 16 amino acids. Trimming at V came to 3 bases and at J to 4 bases, leaving 6 bases not matched to a gene. Germline V gene sequence: CDR1 MNHNS, CDR2 SASEGT. CDR3 DNA sequence: TGTGCCAGCAGTGAGAGCCTAGCGGGAGATAAAAACATTCAGTACTTC. It specifies CASSESLAGDKNIQYF.

V gene TRBV6-1 combines with J gene TRBJ2-7, with D possibly TRBD1 on 6 matching bases. Germline lookup yields CDR1 MNHNS and CDR2 SASEGT. CDR3 size: 13 residues. Trimming pared 5 bases from V and 0 bases from J, leaving 8 bases between. CDR3 region: CASSSDSSYEQYF. In DNA, the CDR3 is TGTGCCAGCAGTTCGGACAGCTCCTACGAGCAGTACTTC.

V and J are TRBV5-1 and TRBJ2-2; perhaps TRBD1 as D (7 bases). Trimming took 4 bases from V and 4 from J, leaving 20 bases between them. The CDR3 has 17 residues. Germline V gives CDR1 SGHRS, CDR2 YFSETQ. CDR3 amino acids: CASSPRGTDIATGELFF. The CDR3 bases are TGCGCCAGCAGCCCTCGGGGGACAGATATCGCCACCGGGGAGCTGTTTTTT. Full variable domain (outside the CDR3, taken from reference TRBV5-1 and TRBJ2-2): KAGVTQTPRYLIKTRGQQVTLSCSPISGHRSVSWYQQTPGQGLQFLFEYFSETQRNKGNFPGRFSGRQFSNSRSEMNVSTLELGDSALYLCASSPRGTDIATGELFFGEGSRLTVL.